The next 27 T cell receptor beta chains were all read from a single sample in a study of T cell responses to AZD1222 COVID-19 vaccine. Some clones are missing from TCRdb's copy, which holds only in-frame ones; the method was immunoSEQ multiplex PCR. The profile shows tens of thousands of clones, just under 90% of them singletons. Material: peripheral blood, obtained on day 0 of AZD1222 vaccination. These TCRs come from an adult in good health.

As DNA, the CDR3 is TGTGCCAGCAGTTACTCCGAGGGTGGCTACACCTTC. Its protein product is CASSYSEGGYTF. The chain uses TRBV6-6 and TRBJ1-2; D is unclear. Trimming shortened V by 0 bases and J by 7 bases, and 6 bases separated the two germline ends. The CDR3 covers 12 residues. Germline loops: CDR1 MNHNY, CDR2 SVGAGI (reference sequence).

The genes are TRBV5-4 and TRBJ1-1; no reliable D call. Trimming cost V 3 bases and J 2 bases, with 11 bases left between them. This CDR3 has 14 residues. CDR1 and CDR2 (germline): SGHNT, YYREEE (reference sequence). The CDR3 bases are TGTGCCAGCAGCTGGAACAGAGGCAACACTGAAGCTTTCTTT. It is translated as CASSWNRGNTEAFF.

This chain joins TRBV15 and TRBJ1-1; D might be TRBD1 (6 bases). CDR1 LNHNV and CDR2 YYDKDF come from the germline V gene (reference sequence). This CDR3 contains 16 residues. Trimming cost V 1 base and J 4 bases, with 16 bases left between them. The CDR3 sequence is CATSRGGATMGTEAFF. The CDR3 nucleotides read TGTGCCACCAGCAGAGGGGGGGCCACTATGGGCACTGAAGCTTTCTTT.

The chain employs TRBV5-4 and TRBJ2-1; TRBD2 might be the D (5 bases). This CDR3 comprises 15 residues. From germline, CDR1 is SGHNT and CDR2 YYREEE (reference sequence). Trimming removed 4 bases from V and 2 bases from J, with 13 bases in between. The CDR3 spells CASSRGHSAYNEQFF. In DNA form, the CDR3 reads TGTGCCAGCAGCAGAGGGCACAGTGCCTACAATGAGCAGTTCTTC.

This clone appeared a single time. This chain uses TRBV5-1 with TRBJ1-1; D not certain. Germline lookup yields CDR1 SGHRS and CDR2 YFSETQ. The CDR3 has 14 amino acids. V shed 0 bases and J shed 5 bases, with 11 bases lying between them. CDR3 in amino acids: CASSLASSLTEAFF. As DNA, the CDR3 is TGCGCCAGCAGCTTGGCCTCATCTTTAACTGAAGCTTTCTTT.

V is TRBV4-3 and J is TRBJ1-3; 7 bases are a match to TRBD1. The CDR3 has 16 residues. From germline, CDR1 is LGHNA and CDR2 YSLEER. V gave up 2 bases and J gave up 0 bases; unmatched junction bases: 4. DNA of the CDR3: TGCGCCAGCAGCCAAAGTCGGGACAGCTCTGGAAACACCATATATTTT. Its translation: CASSQSRDSSGNTIYF.

This chain connects TRBV13 to TRBJ1-1; no firm D call. Trimming shortened V by 6 bases and J by 1 base, and 18 bases separated the two germline ends. Germline CDR1 reads PRHDT; CDR2 reads FYEKMQ (reference sequence). The length of the CDR3 is 16 residues. The CDR3 sequence is CASSLPGLGRNTEAFF. CDR3 nucleotide sequence: TGTGCCAGCAGTCTGCCTGGCCTCGGCAGGAACACTGAAGCTTTCTTT. Drawing the rest from reference TRBV13 and TRBJ1-1, the complete variable domain is AAGVIQSPRHLIKEKRETATLKCYPIPRHDTVYWYQQGPGQDPQFLISFYEKMQSDKGSIPDRFSAQQFSDYHSELNMSSLELGDSALYFCASSLPGLGRNTEAFFGQGTRLTVV.

The rearrangement uses TRBV10-3 and TRBJ2-3; 8 bases line up with TRBD1. The CDR3 spans 17 residues. The J segment lost 2 bases and the V segment lost 5 bases, leaving 12 bases of the junction unmatched. Germline values: CDR1 ENHRY, CDR2 SYGVKD. The CDR3 DNA sequence: TGTGCCATCAGTACCGCAGGCAGGGGGCCCTCCACAGATACGCAGTATTTT. Its translation is CAISTAGRGPSTDTQYF.

The genes are TRBV5-8 and TRBJ2-1; TRBD1 or TRBD2 may be the D gene (7 bases each). Between the trimmed V and J ends, which lost 5 bases and 8 bases, there was a span of 17 bases. Germline V gene lookup returns CDR1 SGHTS and CDR2 YDEGEE. CDR3 length equals 14 residues. The CDR3 loop reads CASSSDREGDEQFF. The DNA for the CDR3 is TGTGCCAGCAGTTCCGACAGGGAGGGCGATGAGCAGTTCTTC.

The chain has TRBV7-8 and TRBJ1-1, with 7 nucleotides matching TRBD1. With 5 bases clipped from V and 1 base from J, the junction kept 7 bases outside the gene matches. Per germline, CDR1 SGHVS and CDR2 FQNEAQ. The CDR3 extends over 15 amino acids. The CDR3 DNA reads TGTGCCAGCAGCCCCGGTGGACAGGCGAACACTGAAGCTTTCTTT. Protein product: CASSPGGQANTEAFF.

The chain uses TRBV4-1 and TRBJ1-5; D is uncertain. Germline CDR1 and CDR2: MGHRA and YSYEKL. The CDR3 contains 14 residues. V gave up 6 bases and J gave up 6 bases, with 15 bases separating them. The CDR3 nucleotides read TGCGCCAGCAGGTTTACCGGGGTTCTTCAGCCCCAGCATTTT. Its protein is CASRFTGVLQPQHF.

The CDR3, as DNA: TGCGCCAGCGCCACTATGTTGCGGGGGGGATCATCCTACAATGAGCAGTTCTTC. Its translation: CASATMLRGGSSYNEQFF. The rearrangement joins TRBV5-1 to TRBJ2-1, with TRBD2 identical over 9 bases. CDR1 is SGHRS, CDR2 YFSETQ, per germline. Germline trimming cut 7 bases from V and 1 base from J; bases unmatched to any gene: 15. This CDR3 has 18 residues.

CDR3 in DNA: TGTGCCAGTAGTATTTTGTCTGCCACTGAAGCTTTCTTT. This sequence encodes CASSILSATEAFF. V gene TRBV19 combines with J gene TRBJ1-1; D gene unclear. V gave up 3 bases and J gave up 4 bases, with 9 bases separating them. CDR1 LNHDA and CDR2 SQIVND come from the germline V gene (reference sequence). This CDR3 is built from 13 residues. Using reference TRBV19 and TRBJ1-1 for the parts outside the CDR3, the full variable domain is DGGITQSPKYLFRKEGQNVTLSCEQNLNHDAMYWYRQDPGQGLRLIYYSQIVNDFQKGDIAEGYSVSREKKESFPLTVTSAQKNPTAFYLCASSILSATEAFFGQGTRLTVV.

The gene calls are TRBV2 and TRBJ2-7; D is ambiguous. There are 12 residues in the CDR3. The ends were cut back, 2 bases at V and 4 bases at J, with 6 bases in the middle. Germline-derived CDR1 and CDR2 are SNHLY and FYNNEI. The CDR3 DNA follows: TGTGCCAGCAGTGAATATGGATACGAGCAGTACTTC. Its protein product is CASSEYGYEQYF.

This clone was counted a single time. This chain uses TRBV7-9 with TRBJ1-2; 7 bases map to TRBD1. CDR3 length equals 14 residues. CDR1 and CDR2 from the germline V gene are SEHNR and FQNEAQ (reference sequence). V lost 1 base to trimming and J lost 4 bases; unmatched junction nucleotides: 3. In nucleotides, the CDR3 is TGTGCCAGCAGCTTAGGGACAGGCCCCTATGGCTACACCTTC. It is translated as CASSLGTGPYGYTF.

This chain uses TRBV19 with TRBJ1-2; TRBD1 matches 8 bases. J was trimmed by 3 bases and V by 7 bases; bases with no gene match: 16. Germline V gene lookup returns CDR1 LNHDA and CDR2 SQIVND (reference sequence). There are 17 residues in the CDR3. The CDR3 loop reads CASTSIPGTGLHYGYTF. DNA of the CDR3: TGTGCCAGTACCTCAATCCCGGGGACAGGCCTCCACTATGGCTACACCTTC.

J is TRBJ2-1 and V is TRBV30; a weak D match, TRBD1 (6 bases). The V end lost 3 bases, the J end lost 6 bases, and 9 bases lay between the germline ends. The CDR3 extends over 12 amino acids. CDR1 is GTSNPN and CDR2 is SVGIG in the germline V gene (reference sequence). CDR3 sequence reads: CAWSPQGNEQFF. DNA for the CDR3: TGTGCCTGGAGCCCACAGGGCAATGAGCAGTTCTTC. The full variable domain, rest sourced from reference TRBV30 and TRBJ2-1, is SQTIHQWPATLVQPVGSPLSLECTVEGTSNPNLYWYRQAAGRGLQLLFYSVGIGQISSEVPQNLSASRPQDRQFILSSKKLLLSDSGFYLCAWSPQGNEQFFGPGTRLTVL.

The J gene is TRBJ2-1, the V gene TRBV5-4; no reliable D call. Looked up from germline, CDR1 is SGHNT and CDR2 is YYREEE (reference sequence). V was shortened by 0 bases and J by 1 base, with 11 bases between the two germline ends. This CDR3 is built from 16 residues. In DNA, the CDR3 is TGTGCCAGCAGCTTGGGGTTAGGTAGGTCCTACAATGAGCAGTTCTTC. Translation: CASSLGLGRSYNEQFF.

The chain joins TRBV5-5 to TRBJ1-1; TRBD1 might be the D (5 bases). The CDR3 is made up of 13 amino acids. Trimming removed 1 base from V and 4 bases from J, with 8 bases in between. In germline, CDR1 is SGHKS, CDR2 YYEKEE (reference sequence). CDR3 region: CASSLIGGTEAFF. The CDR3 bases are TGTGCCAGCAGCTTGATTGGGGGCACTGAAGCTTTCTTT.

The chain is built from TRBV14 and TRBJ1-1, with TRBD1 matching over 8 bases. The CDR3 is 16 residues long. With V trimmed by 0 bases and J by 4 bases, 7 bases remained unmatched. CDR1 is SGHDN, CDR2 FVKESK, per germline. CDR3 nucleotides: TGTGCCAGCAGCCAAGAGGGCAGGGGGCAGTTCACTGAAGCTTTCTTT. This translates into CASSQEGRGQFTEAFF.

This clone was counted once. The chain recombines TRBV28 with TRBJ2-7; no firm D call. Per the germline V gene, CDR1 is MDHEN and CDR2 is SYDVKM. The CDR3 runs 12 residues. Trimming stripped 3 bases from V and 7 bases from J, with 10 bases between. CDR3 residues: CASSFRTLEQYF. DNA for the CDR3: TGTGCCAGCAGTTTTCGGACGTTAGAGCAGTACTTC.

This clone was seen a single time. This rearrangement joins TRBV14 to TRBJ2-7; 7 positions match TRBD1. CDR1 and CDR2 (germline): SGHDN, FVKESK. The trim removed 4 bases at V and 3 bases at J, leaving 9 bases unmatched. This CDR3 spans 15 amino acids. The CDR3 here is CASSPRGQVSYEQYF. CDR3 DNA sequence: TGTGCCAGCAGCCCGAGAGGACAGGTCAGCTACGAGCAGTACTTC.

The rearrangement uses TRBV5-6 and TRBJ2-7, with 7 bases lining up with TRBD2. Germline V CDR1 and CDR2: SGHDT, YYEEEE. Germline trimming cut 9 bases from V and 1 base from J; bases unmatched to any gene: 7. The CDR3 contains 13 residues. CDR3 sequence (DNA): TGTGCCACCGGTGGGGGGGAGTCCTACGAGCAGTACTTC. This sequence encodes CATGGGESYEQYF.

V is TRBV28 and J is TRBJ1-1; the D gene is possibly TRBD1 (6 bases). Germline CDR1 is MDHEN and CDR2 is SYDVKM. Trimming took 6 bases from V and 0 from J, leaving 14 bases between them. The CDR3 is 15 amino acids. The CDR3 protein is CASSTGTNMNTEAFF. For the CDR3, the DNA is TGTGCCAGCAGCACGGGGACAAACATGAACACTGAAGCTTTCTTT.

This chain links TRBV6-2 or TRBV6-3 with TRBJ1-6; D call uncertain. Trimming shortened V by 4 bases and J by 6 bases, and 16 bases separated the two germline ends. Germline assignment: CDR1 MNHEY and CDR2 SVGEGT. The CDR3 extends over 16 amino acids. DNA for the CDR3: TGTGCCAGCAGTTTGCGGGATGTAGGCAGTAATTCACCCCTCCACTTT. This codes for CASSLRDVGSNSPLHF.

The rearrangement links TRBV6-5 to TRBJ1-2, with TRBD1 matching 8 bases. Unmatched junction bases numbered 6, after V lost 7 bases and J lost 5 bases. Germline assignment: CDR1 MNHEY and CDR2 SVGAGI. This CDR3 region has 13 residues. Here the CDR3 DNA reads TGTGCCAGCACCCGGGACAGGCAGTATGGCTACACCTTC. Encoded protein: CASTRDRQYGYTF.

The chain couples TRBV12-5 to TRBJ2-7, with TRBD1 matching 9 bases. With 5 bases clipped from V and 3 bases from J, the junction kept 2 bases outside the gene matches. The V gene's germline CDR1 is LGHNT and CDR2 FRNRAP. There are 13 residues in the CDR3. The CDR3 DNA sequence: TGTGCTAGTGGTACAGGGGGCAGCTACGAGCAGTACTTC. Translating it yields CASGTGGSYEQYF. The whole variable domain, remainder taken from reference TRBV12-5 and TRBJ2-7, is DARVTQTPRHKVTEMGQEVTMRCQPILGHNTVFWYRQTMMQGLELLAYFRNRAPLDDSGMPKDRFSAEMPDATLATLKIQPSEPRDSAVYFCASGTGGSYEQYFGPGTRLTVT.